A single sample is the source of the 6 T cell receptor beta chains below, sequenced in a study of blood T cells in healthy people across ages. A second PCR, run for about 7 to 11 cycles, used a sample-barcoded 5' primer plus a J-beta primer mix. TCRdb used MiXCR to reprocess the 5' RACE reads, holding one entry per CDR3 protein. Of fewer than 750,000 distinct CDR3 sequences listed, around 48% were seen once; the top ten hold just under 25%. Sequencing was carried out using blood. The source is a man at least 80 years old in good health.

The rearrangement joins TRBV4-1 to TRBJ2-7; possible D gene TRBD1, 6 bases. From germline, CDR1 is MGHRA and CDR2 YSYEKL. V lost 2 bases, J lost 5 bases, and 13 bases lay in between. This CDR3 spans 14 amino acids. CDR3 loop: CASSQSQGSDEQYF. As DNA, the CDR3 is TGCGCCAGCAGCCAATCCCAGGGGTCAGACGAGCAGTACTTC.

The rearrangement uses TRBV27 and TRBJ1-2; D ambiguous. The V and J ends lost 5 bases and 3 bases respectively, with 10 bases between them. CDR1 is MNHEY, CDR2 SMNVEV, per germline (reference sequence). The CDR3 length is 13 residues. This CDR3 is CASSPRSYYGYTF. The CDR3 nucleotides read TGTGCCAGCAGTCCCCGATCCTACTATGGCTACACCTTC.

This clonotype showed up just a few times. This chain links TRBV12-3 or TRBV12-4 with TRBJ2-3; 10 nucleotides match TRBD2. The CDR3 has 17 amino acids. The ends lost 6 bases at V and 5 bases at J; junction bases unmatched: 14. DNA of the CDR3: TGTGCCAGCAGGGGATCTATAGCGGGAGGAGACATAGATACGCAGTATTTT. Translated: CASRGSIAGGDIDTQYF.

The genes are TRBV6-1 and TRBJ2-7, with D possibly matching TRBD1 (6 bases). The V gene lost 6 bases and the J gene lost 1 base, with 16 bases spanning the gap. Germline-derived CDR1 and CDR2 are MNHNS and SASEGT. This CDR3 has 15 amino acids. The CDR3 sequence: CASSRTGTQSYEQYF. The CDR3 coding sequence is TGTGCCAGCAGCCGAACCGGGACACAGTCCTACGAGCAGTACTTC.

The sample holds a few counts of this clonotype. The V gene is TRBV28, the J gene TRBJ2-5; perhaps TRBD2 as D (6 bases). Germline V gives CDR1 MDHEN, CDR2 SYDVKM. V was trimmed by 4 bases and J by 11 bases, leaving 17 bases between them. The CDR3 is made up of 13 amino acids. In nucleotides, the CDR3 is TGTGCCAGCAGTTGGGCCTCGCCGGGAGAGCAGTACTTC. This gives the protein CASSWASPGEQYF.

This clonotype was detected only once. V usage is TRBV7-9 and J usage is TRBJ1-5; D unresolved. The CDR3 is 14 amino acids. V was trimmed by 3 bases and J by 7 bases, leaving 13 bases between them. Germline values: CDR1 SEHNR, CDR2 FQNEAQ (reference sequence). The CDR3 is CASSLHGAGQPQHF. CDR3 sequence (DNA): TGTGCCAGCAGCTTGCATGGAGCGGGGCAGCCCCAGCATTTT.